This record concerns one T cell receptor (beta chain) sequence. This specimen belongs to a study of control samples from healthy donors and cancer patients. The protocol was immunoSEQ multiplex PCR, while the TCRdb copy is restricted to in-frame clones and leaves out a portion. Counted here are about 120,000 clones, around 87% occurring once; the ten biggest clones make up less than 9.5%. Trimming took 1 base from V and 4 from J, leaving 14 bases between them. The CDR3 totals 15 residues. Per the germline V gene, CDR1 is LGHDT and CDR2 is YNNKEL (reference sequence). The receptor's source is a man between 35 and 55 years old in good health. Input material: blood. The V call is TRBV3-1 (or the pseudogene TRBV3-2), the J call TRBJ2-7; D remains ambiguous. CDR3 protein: CASSQAFGAGYEQYF. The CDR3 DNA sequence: TGTGCCAGCAGCCAAGCGTTCGGAGCTGGGTACGAGCAGTACTTC.